This T cell receptor beta chain was profiled in a study of T-cell reconstitution after alpha-beta-depleted transplantation in children. V lost 1 base to trimming and J lost 10 bases, with 5 bases between them. Germline CDR1 is SEHNR and CDR2 is FQNEAQ (reference sequence). CDR3 size: 11 residues. This clonotype was found many times. Antigen: not known. The study's findings and limits: Several hundred expanded graft clones reportedly supplied alpha-beta T cells about two months after transplant.

Preparation of the TCRbeta library used unique molecular identifiers. TCRdb fed the PCR reads into MiXCR, producing one record per CDR3 protein. This repertoire shows 780,000 or so distinct CDR3 sequences, approximately 15% found once; its top ten account for approximately 5%. This receptor was identified in a male patient younger than 18 who had a stem cell transplant for acute lymphoblastic leukemia, so the T cells may come from the graft donor. Sequenced material: PBMCs, mostly from graft donor cells, taken 360 days after TCRalphabeta/CD19-depleted stem cell transplant. The V call is TRBV7-9, the J call TRBJ2-1; D is unclear. The CDR3 bases are TGTGCCAGCAGCTTAGGTAGGGAGCAGTTCTTC. Residues: CASSLGREQFF.